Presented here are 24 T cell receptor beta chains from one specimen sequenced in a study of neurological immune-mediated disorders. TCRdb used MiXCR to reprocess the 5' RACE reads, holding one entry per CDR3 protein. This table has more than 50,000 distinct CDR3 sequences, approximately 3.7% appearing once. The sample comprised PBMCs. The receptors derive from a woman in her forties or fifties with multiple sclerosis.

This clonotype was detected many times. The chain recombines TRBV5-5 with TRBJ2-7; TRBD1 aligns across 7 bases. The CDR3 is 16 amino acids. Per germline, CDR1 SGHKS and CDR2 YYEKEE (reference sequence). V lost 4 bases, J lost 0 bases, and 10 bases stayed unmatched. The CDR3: CASSKGRDSFSYEQYF. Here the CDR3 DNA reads TGTGCCAGCAGCAAGGGCCGGGACAGCTTCTCCTACGAGCAGTACTTC.

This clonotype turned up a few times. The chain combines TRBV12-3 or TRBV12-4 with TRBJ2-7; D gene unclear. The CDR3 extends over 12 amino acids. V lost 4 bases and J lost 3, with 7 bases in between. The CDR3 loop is CASSSYGYEQYF. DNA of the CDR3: TGTGCCAGCAGTTCCTACGGCTACGAGCAGTACTTC.

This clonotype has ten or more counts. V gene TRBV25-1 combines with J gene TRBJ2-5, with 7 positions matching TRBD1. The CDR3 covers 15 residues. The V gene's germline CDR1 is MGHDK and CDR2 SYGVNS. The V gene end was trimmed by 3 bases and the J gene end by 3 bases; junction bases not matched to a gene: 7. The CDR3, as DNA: TGTGCCAGCAGTGATCCGGGACAGTTTGAAGAGACCCAGTACTTC. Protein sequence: CASSDPGQFEETQYF.

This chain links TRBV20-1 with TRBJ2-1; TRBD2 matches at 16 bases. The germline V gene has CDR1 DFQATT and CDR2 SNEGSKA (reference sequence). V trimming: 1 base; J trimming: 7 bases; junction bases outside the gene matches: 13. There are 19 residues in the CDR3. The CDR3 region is CSARVGTSGRAFGMNEQFF. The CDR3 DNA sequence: TGCAGTGCTAGAGTGGGGACTAGCGGGAGGGCCTTTGGTATGAATGAGCAGTTCTTC.

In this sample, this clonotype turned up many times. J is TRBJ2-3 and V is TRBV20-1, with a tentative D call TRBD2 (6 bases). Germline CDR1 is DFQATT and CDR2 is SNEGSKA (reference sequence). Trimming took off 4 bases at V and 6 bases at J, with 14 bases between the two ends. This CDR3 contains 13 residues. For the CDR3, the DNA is TGCAGTGCTATAGCGGTAGTGGGGGATACGCAGTATTTT. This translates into CSAIAVVGDTQYF.

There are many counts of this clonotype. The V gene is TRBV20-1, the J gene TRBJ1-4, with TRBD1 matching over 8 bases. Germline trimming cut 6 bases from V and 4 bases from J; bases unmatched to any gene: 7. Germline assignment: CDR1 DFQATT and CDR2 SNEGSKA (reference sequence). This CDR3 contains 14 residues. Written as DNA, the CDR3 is TGCAGTGCCGCAAGGACAGGGTTTAATGAAAAACTGTTTTTT. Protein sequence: CSAARTGFNEKLFF.

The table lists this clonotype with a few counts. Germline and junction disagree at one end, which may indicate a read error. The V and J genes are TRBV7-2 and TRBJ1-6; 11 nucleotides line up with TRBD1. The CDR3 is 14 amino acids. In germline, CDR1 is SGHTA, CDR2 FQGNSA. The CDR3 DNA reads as TGTGCCAGCGGGGACAGGGGGAATAATTCACCCCTCAACTTT. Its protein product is CASGDRGNNSPLNF. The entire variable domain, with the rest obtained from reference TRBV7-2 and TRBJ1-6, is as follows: GAGVSQSPSNKVTEKGKDVELRCDPISGHTALYWYRQSLGQGLEFLIYFQGNSAPDKSGLPSDRFSAERTGGSVSTLTIQRTQQEDSAVYLCASGDRGNNSPLNFGNGTRLTVT.

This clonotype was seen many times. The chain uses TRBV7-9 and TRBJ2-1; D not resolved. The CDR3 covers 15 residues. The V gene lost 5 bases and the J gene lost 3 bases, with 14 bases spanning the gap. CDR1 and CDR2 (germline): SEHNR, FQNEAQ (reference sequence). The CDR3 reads CASSPDPVGYNEQFF. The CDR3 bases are TGTGCCAGCAGCCCAGACCCGGTCGGCTACAATGAGCAGTTCTTC.

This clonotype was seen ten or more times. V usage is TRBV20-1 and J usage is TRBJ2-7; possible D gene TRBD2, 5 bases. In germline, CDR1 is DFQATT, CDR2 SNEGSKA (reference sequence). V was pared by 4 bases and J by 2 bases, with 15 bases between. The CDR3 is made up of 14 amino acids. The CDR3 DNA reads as TGCAGTGCTACCATGGGAGTAACAACCTACGAGCAGTACTTC. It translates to CSATMGVTTYEQYF.

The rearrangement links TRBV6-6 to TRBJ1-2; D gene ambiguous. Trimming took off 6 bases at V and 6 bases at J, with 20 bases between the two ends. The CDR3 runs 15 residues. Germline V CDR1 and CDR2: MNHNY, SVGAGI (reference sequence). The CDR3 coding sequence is TGTGCCAGCAGCCAACAGTCCCTCAATTTCCATGGCTACACCTTC. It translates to CASSQQSLNFHGYTF.

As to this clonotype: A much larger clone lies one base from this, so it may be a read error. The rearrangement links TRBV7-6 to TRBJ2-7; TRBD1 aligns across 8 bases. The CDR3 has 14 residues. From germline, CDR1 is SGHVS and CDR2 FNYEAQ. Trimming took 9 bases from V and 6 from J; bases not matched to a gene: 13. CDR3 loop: CARSAWTGSPEQYF. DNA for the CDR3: TGTGCCAGAAGCGCCTGGACAGGGAGTCCCGAGCAGTACTTC.

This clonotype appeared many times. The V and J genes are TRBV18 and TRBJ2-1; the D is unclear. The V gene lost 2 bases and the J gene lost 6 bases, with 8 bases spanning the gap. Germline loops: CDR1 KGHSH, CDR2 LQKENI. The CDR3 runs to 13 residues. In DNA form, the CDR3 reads TGTGCCAGCTCACCAGTTCCTACCAATGAGCAGTTCTTC. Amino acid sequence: CASSPVPTNEQFF.

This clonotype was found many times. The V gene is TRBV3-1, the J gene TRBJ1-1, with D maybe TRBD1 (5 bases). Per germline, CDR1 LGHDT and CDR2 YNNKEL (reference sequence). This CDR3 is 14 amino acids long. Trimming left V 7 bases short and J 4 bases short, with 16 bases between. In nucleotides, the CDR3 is TGTGCCAGCAACCAGTGGGGCGGGGGCACTGAAGCTTTCTTT. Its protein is CASNQWGGGTEAFF.

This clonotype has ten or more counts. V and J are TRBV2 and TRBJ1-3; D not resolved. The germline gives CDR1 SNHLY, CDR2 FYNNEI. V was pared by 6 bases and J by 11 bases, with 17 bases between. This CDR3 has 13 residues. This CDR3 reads CASSDPPFGAIYF. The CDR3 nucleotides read TGTGCCAGCAGCGACCCCCCTTTCGGCGCCATATATTTT. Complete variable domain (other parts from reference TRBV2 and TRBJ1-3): EPEVTQTPSHQVTQMGQEVILRCVPISNHLYFYWYRQILGQKVEFLVSFYNNEISEKSEIFDDQFSVERPDGSNFTLKIRSTKLEDSAMYFCASSDPPFGAIYFGEGSWLTVV.

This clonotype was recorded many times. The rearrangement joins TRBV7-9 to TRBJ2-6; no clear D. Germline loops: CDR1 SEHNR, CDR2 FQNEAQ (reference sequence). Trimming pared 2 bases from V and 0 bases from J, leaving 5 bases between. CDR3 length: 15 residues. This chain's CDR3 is CASSLIPSGANVLTF. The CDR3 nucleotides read TGTGCCAGCAGCTTAATCCCCTCTGGGGCCAACGTCCTGACTTTC.

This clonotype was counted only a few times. The CDR3 nucleotides read TGCGCCAGCAGCCGCGGGACTTCCTACGAGCAGTACTTC. Translating gives CASSRGTSYEQYF. This chain uses TRBV5-1 with TRBJ2-7; maybe TRBD2 (6 bases). Trimming stripped 4 bases from V and 1 base from J, with 9 bases between. This CDR3 is built from 13 residues. Per germline, CDR1 SGHRS and CDR2 YFSETQ.

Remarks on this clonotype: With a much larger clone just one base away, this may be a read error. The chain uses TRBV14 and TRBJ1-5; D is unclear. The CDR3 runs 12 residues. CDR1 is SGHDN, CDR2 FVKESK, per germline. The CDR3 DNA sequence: TGTGCCAGCAGCCTTAGCAATCAGCCCCAGAATTTT. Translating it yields CASSLSNQPQNF.

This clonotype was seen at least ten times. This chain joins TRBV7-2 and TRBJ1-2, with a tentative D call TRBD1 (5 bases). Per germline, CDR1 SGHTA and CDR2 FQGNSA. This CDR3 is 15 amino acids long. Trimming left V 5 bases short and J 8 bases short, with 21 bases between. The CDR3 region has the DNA TGTGCCAGCAGCGCACCGGGACGGACGCTTTTAGGCTACACCTTC. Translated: CASSAPGRTLLGYTF.

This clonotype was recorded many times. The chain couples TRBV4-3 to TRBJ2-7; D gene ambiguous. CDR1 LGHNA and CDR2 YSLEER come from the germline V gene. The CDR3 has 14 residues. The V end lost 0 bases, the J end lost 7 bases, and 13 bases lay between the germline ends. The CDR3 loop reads CASSQDHRQGEQYF. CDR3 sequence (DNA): TGCGCCAGCAGCCAAGATCATCGGCAAGGAGAGCAGTACTTC.

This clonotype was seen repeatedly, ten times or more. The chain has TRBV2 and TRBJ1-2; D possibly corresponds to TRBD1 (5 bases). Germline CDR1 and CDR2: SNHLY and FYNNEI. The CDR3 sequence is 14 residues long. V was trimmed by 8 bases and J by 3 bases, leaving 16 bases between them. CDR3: CASSGNQGYYGYTF. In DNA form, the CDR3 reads TGTGCCAGCTCCGGGAACCAGGGATACTATGGCTACACCTTC.

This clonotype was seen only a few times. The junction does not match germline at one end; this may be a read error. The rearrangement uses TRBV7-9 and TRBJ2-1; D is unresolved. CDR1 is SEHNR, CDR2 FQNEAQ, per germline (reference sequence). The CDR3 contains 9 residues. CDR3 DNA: TGTGCCAGCAGCCCCATTAGAAGCTTC. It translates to CASSPIRSF.

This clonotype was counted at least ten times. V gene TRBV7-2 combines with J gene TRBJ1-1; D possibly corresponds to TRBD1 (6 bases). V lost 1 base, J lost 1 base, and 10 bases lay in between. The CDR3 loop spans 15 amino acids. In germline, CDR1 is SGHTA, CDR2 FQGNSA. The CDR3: CASSLEGGKNTEAFF. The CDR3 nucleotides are TGTGCCAGCAGCTTAGAAGGGGGGAAGAACACTGAAGCTTTCTTT.

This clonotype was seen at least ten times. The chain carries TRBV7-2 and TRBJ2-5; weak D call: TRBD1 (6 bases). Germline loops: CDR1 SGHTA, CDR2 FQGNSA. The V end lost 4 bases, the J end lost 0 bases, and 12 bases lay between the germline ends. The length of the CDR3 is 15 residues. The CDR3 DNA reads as TGTGCCAGCAGCTCAGAAGGACAGAACCAAGAGACCCAGTACTTC. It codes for CASSSEGQNQETQYF.

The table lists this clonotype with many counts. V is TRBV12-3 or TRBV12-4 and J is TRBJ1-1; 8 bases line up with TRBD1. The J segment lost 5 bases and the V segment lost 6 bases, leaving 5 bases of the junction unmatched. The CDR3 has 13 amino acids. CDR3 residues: CASRRQGQTEAFF. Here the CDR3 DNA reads TGTGCCAGCAGGAGACAGGGGCAGACTGAAGCTTTCTTT.